The source of this TCR beta chain is a study of blood T cells in healthy people across ages. Alongside a J-beta primer mix, a sample-barcoded 5' primer served in a second PCR lasting about 7 to 11 cycles. TCRdb itself ran the 5' RACE reads through MiXCR, one entry per CDR3 protein. The table has 1.5 million to 2 million distinct CDR3 sequences, 28% seen once. CDR1 GTSNPN and CDR2 SVGIG come from the germline V gene (reference sequence). The CDR3 totals 15 residues. Trimming cost V 0 bases and J 5 bases, with 15 bases left between them. The TCR sequence derives from a woman in her 30s in good health. Source material: blood. The gene calls are TRBV30 and TRBJ2-3; either TRBD1 or TRBD2 may fit D (7 bases each). CDR3 in DNA: TGTGCCTGGAGTGTACTTCTCAGGGGGGGAGATACGCAGTATTTT. It translates to CAWSVLLRGGDTQYF.